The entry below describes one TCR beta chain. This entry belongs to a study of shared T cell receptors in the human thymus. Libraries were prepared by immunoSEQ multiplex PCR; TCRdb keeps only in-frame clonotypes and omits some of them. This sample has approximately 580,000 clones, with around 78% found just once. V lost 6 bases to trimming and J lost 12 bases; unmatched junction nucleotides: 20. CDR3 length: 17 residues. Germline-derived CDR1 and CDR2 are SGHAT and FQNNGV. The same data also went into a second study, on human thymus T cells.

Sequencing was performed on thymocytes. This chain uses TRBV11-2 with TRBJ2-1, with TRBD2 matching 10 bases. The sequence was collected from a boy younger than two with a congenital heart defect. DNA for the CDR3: TGTGCCAGCAGTCAGGGTCGGTTGGCTAGCGGGAGACTTCGGCAGTTCTTC. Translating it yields CASSQGRLASGRLRQFF.